The clone carrying this T cell receptor beta chain was recorded at least ten times. The CDR3 length is 15 residues. The germline V gene encodes CDR1 MNHEY and CDR2 SVGEGT. The J segment lost 1 base and the V segment lost 2 bases, leaving 3 bases of the junction unmatched. This sample was taken from a study of T cells in Graves' hyperthyroidism and ophthalmopathy. The CDR3 regions of TCR beta were amplified from RNA transcripts. The TCR CDR3 was amplified in a first-round RT-PCR using the HTBI primer set. A single record per CDR3 protein comes from TCRdb applying MiXCR to the multiplex PCR reads. The table shows 600,000 or so distinct CDR3 sequences, with around 14% occurring only once.

The TCR originated in a woman younger than 30 with Graves' ophthalmopathy. The chain couples TRBV6-2 or TRBV6-3 to TRBJ2-7, with 9 bases fitting TRBD1. Sample: blood. CDR3 bases: TGTGCCAGCAGTTACATCGGGACAGGGTCCTACGAGCAGTACTTC. Residues: CASSYIGTGSYEQYF.